This TCR beta chain emerged from a study of shared clonotypes between healthy human individuals. Roughly 200 ng DNA, tens of thousands of T cell genomes, went into each sorted-subset replicate PCR. TCRdb's table, derived via immunoSEQ multiplex PCR, lists solely in-frame clones and lacks some. Altogether some 2,100,000 clones are present, about 93% being singletons, with the ten largest covering 1.5% to 2%. Study-level results: It was the non-shared clonotypes that had lower generation probabilities than clonotypes shared by all four donors.

Details on this clone: As yet, its antigen is unknown.

CD45RO negativity and positive selection for CCR7 defined naive CD8 cells, a population that excluded terminally differentiated effector memory CD45RA+ cells. Germline loops: CDR1 SGHAT, CDR2 FQNNGV. This CDR3 comprises 15 residues. The V segment lost 5 bases and the J segment 4 bases; nucleotides outside the gene matches: 7. Sample: naive CD8+ T cells from PBMCs. This receptor was obtained from a man between 18 and 35 years old in good health. Some clones in this sample may be carry-over from other donors' samples. The V gene is TRBV11-2, the J gene TRBJ2-1; 8 nucleotides match TRBD1. In nucleotides, the CDR3 is TGTGCCAGCAGCACCTCCGGGACAGGTTACAATGAGCAGTTCTTC. This encodes CASSTSGTGYNEQFF. Full variable domain (remainder filled in from reference TRBV11-2 and TRBJ2-1): EAGVAQSPRYKIIEKRQSVAFWCNPISGHATLYWYQQILGQGPKLLIQFQNNGVVDDSQLPKDRFSAERLKGVDSTLKIQPAKLEDSAVYLCASSTSGTGYNEQFFGPGTRLTVL.